This T cell receptor beta chain came from a study of cytomegalovirus exposure and HLA in healthy donors. Notes on the study in general: The classifier reportedly diagnosed cytomegalovirus status with high sensitivity and specificity.

Concerning this clone itself: The target antigen is unknown.

Sequencing was performed with immunoSEQ multiplex PCR; in TCRdb, only in-frame clones are kept and a portion is missing. The sample has fewer than 250,000 clones; approximately 87% are singletons. Germline-derived CDR1 and CDR2 are MNHEY and SMNVEV (reference sequence). The V gene lost 2 bases and the J gene lost 4 bases, with 7 bases spanning the gap. This CDR3 is 13 amino acids long. V is TRBV27 and J is TRBJ2-3; D is perhaps TRBD1 (5 bases). The sequenced sample was PBMCs. The receptor comes from a woman aged 18-29 years in good health and CMV-seronegative. The CDR3 sequence is CASSLAGSDTQYF. Here the CDR3 DNA reads TGTGCCAGCAGTTTAGCAGGGTCAGATACGCAGTATTTT.